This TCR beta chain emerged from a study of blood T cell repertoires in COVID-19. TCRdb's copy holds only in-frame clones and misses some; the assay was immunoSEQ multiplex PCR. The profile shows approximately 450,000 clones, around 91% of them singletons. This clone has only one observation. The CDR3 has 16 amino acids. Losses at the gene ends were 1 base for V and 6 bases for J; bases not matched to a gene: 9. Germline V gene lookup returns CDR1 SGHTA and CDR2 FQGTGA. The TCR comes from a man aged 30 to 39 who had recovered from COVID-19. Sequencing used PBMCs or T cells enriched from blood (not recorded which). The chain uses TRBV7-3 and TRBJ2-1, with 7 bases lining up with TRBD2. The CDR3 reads CASSLNGAGVGNEQFF. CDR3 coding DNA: TGTGCCAGCAGCTTAAATGGTGCGGGAGTTGGCAATGAGCAGTTCTTC.